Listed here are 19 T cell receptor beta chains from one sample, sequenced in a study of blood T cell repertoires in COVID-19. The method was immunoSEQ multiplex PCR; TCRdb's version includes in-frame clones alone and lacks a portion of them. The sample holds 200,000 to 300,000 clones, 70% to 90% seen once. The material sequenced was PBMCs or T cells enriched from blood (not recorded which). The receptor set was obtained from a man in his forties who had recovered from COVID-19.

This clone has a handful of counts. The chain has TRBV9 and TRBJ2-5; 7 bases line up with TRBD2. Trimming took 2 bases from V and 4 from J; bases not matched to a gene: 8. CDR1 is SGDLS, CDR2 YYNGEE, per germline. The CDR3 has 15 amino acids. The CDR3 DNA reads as TGTGCCAGCAGCGTTACCGGTGGGAGGGGAGAGACCCAGTACTTC. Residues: CASSVTGGRGETQYF.

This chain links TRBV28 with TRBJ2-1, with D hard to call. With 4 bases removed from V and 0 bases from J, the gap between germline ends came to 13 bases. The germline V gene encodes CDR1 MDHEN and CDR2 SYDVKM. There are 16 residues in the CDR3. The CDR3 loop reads CASSSSSLGSYNEQFF. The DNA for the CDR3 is TGTGCCAGCAGTTCCTCTTCTCTCGGCTCCTACAATGAGCAGTTCTTC.

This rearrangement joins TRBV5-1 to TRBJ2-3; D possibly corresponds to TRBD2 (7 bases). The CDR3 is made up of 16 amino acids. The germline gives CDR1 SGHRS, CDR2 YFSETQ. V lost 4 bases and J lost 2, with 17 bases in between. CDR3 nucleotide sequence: TGCGCCAGCAGCCTCGGAGTCGGGGGGCCCACAGATACGCAGTATTTT. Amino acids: CASSLGVGGPTDTQYF. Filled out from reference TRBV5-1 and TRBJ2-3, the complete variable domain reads KAGVTQTPRYLIKTRGQQVTLSCSPISGHRSVSWYQQTPGQGLQFLFEYFSETQRNKGNFPGRFSGRQFSNSRSEMNVSTLELGDSALYLCASSLGVGGPTDTQYFGPGTRLTVL.

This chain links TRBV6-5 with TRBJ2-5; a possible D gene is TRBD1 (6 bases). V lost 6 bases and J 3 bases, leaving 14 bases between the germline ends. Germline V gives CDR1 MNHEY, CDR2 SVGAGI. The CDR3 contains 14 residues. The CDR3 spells CASSFTGNEETQYF. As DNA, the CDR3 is TGTGCCAGCAGCTTCACAGGGAACGAAGAGACCCAGTACTTC.

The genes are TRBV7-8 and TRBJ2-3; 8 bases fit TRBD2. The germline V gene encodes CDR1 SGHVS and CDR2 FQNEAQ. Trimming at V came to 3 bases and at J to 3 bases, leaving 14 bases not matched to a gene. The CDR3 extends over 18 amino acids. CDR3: CASSLARRHGGVTDTQYF. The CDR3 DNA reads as TGTGCCAGCAGCTTGGCGCGACGTCACGGGGGGGTGACAGATACGCAGTATTTT.

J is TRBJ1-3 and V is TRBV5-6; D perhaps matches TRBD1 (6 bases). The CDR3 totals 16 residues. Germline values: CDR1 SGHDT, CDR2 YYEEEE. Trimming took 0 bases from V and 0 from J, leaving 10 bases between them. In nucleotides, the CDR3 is TGTGCCAGCAGCTTGGGGGGGCCGAGCTCTGGAAACACCATATATTTT. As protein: CASSLGGPSSGNTIYF.

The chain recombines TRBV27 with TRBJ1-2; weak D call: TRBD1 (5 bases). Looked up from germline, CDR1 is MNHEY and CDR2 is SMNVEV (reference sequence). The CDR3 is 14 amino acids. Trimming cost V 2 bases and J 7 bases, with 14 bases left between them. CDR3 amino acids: CASSLMGGGSGYTF. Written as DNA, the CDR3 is TGTGCCAGCAGTTTAATGGGGGGAGGGAGTGGCTACACCTTC.

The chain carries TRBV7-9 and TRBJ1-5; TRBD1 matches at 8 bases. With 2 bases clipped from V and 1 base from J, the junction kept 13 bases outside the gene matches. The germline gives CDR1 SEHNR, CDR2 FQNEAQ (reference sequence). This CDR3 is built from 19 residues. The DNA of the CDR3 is TGTGCCAGCAGCTTACATCGTGGACAGGGATTAAAGAGCAATCAGCCCCAGCATTTT. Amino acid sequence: CASSLHRGQGLKSNQPQHF.

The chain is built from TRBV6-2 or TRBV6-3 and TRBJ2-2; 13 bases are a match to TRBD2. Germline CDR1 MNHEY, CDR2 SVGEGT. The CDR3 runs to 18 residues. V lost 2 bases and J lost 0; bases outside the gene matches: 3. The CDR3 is CASSYPTSGGPNTGELFF. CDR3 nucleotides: TGTGCCAGCAGTTACCCGACTAGCGGGGGGCCGAACACCGGGGAGCTGTTTTTT.

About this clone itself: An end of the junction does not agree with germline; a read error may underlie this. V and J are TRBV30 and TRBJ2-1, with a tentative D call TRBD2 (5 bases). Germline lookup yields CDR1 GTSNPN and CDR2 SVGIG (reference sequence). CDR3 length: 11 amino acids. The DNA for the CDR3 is TGTGCCTGGAGGGAGGACGATGAGCAGCTCTTC. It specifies CAWREDDEQLF.

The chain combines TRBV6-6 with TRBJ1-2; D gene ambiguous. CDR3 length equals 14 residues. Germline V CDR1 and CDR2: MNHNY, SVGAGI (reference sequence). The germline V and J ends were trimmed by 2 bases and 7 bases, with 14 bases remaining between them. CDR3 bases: TGTGCCAGCAGTTACGATCGGGGTTCGAGTGGCTACACCTTC. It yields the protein CASSYDRGSSGYTF.

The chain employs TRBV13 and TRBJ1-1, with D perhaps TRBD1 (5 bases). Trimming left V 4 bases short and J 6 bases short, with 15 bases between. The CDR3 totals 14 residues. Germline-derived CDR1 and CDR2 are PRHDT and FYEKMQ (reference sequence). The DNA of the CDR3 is TGTGCCAGCAGCTCGGAGGGGTCCGGATCTGAAGCTTTCTTT. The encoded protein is CASSSEGSGSEAFF. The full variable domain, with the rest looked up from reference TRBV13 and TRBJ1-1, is AAGVIQSPRHLIKEKRETATLKCYPIPRHDTVYWYQQGPGQDPQFLISFYEKMQSDKGSIPDRFSAQQFSDYHSELNMSSLELGDSALYFCASSSEGSGSEAFFGQGTRLTVV.

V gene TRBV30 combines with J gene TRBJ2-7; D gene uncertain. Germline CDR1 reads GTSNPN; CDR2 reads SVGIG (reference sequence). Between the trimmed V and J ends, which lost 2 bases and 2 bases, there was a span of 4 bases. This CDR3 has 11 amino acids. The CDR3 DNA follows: TGTGCCTGGAGTTCGGCCTACGAGCAGTACTTC. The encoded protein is CAWSSAYEQYF.

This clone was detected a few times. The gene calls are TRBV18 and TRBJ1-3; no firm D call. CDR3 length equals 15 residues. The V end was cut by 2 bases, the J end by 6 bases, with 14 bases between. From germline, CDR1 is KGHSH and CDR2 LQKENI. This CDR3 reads CASSPFGQAANTIYF. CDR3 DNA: TGTGCCAGCTCACCATTTGGCCAGGCTGCAAACACCATATATTTT.

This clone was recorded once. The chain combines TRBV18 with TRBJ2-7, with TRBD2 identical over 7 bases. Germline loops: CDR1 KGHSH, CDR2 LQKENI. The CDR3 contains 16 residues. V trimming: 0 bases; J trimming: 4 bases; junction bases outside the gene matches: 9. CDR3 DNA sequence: TGTGCCAGCTCACCACCTTCTAGCGGCGGAATGTACGAGCAGTACTTC. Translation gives CASSPPSSGGMYEQYF.

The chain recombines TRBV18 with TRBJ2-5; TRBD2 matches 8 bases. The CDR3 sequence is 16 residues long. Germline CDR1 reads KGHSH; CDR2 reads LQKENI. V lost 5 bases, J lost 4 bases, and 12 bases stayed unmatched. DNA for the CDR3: TGTGCCAGCTCATCTCAGGGCGGGGGGCGTGGAGAGACCCAGTACTTC. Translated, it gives CASSSQGGGRGETQYF. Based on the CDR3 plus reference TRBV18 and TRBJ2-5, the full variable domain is NAGVMQNPRHLVRRRGQEARLRCSPMKGHSHVYWYRQLPEEGLKFMVYLQKENIIDESGMPKERFSAEFPKEGPSILRIQQVVRGDSAAYFCASSSQGGGRGETQYFGPGTRLLVL.

The CDR3 reads CASSPGANPPQETQYF. The CDR3 DNA reads TGCGCCAGCAGCCCGGGTGCAAATCCCCCACAAGAGACCCAGTACTTC. This chain joins TRBV5-1 and TRBJ2-5; D not certain. The CDR3 totals 16 residues. Trimming pared 4 bases from V and 2 bases from J, leaving 18 bases between. Germline loops: CDR1 SGHRS, CDR2 YFSETQ.

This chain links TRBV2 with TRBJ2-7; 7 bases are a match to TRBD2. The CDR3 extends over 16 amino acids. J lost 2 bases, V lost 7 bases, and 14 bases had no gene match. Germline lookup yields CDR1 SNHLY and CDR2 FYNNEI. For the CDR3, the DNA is TGTGCCAGCAATCATCGTAGCGGGCCCCAAACCTACGAGCAGTACTTC. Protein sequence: CASNHRSGPQTYEQYF.

Here the CDR3 reads CASSAPPWGGVSTEAFF. As DNA, the CDR3 is TGTGCCAGCAGCGCACCCCCGTGGGGAGGGGTGAGCACTGAAGCTTTCTTT. V usage is TRBV9 and J usage is TRBJ1-1; D may be TRBD1 (5 bases). Trimming removed 3 bases at V and 4 bases at J, with 22 bases between. Germline V CDR1 and CDR2: SGDLS, YYNGEE. The CDR3 spans 17 residues.